This T cell receptor beta chain was recovered during a study of T cell responses to AZD1222 COVID-19 vaccine. Details on this clone: Antigen unknown.

TCRdb keeps only in-frame clones here, not all; method: immunoSEQ multiplex PCR. The sample includes some 200,000 clones, 80% to 95% of them seen just once. Study-level findings and limits: Increased Spike-specific TCR breadth and depth were observed after two AZD1222 doses. Vaccine-related CD4 TCRs covered spike, predominating at 160-218 and 743-854.

CDR1 and CDR2 from the germline V gene are SGHAT and FQNNGV. V was pared by 0 bases and J by 6 bases, with 11 bases between. The CDR3 is 15 residues long. The source of this sequence is an adult who received the AZD1222 COVID-19 vaccine. The sample consisted of peripheral blood, taken 28 days after the second AZD1222 dose. This chain joins TRBV11-2 and TRBJ2-2, with D possibly TRBD2 on 6 matching bases. This chain's CDR3 is CASSLEWASAGELFF. As DNA, the CDR3 is TGTGCCAGCAGCTTAGAGTGGGCTAGCGCCGGGGAGCTGTTTTTT.